Following are 20 T cell receptor beta chains from one sample sequenced in a study of T-cell memory formation after mild COVID-19. Via MiXCR, TCRdb re-called the 5' RACE reads, giving one row per CDR3 protein. The sample includes under 200,000 distinct CDR3 sequences, roughly 30% seen only once; the top ten take approximately 12%. The sample was PBMCs or a T cell subset sorted from them (not recorded which). These receptors all stem from an adult woman who had mild COVID-19 (a few samples of this study predate the infection). Cell type and time point are not known.

Ten or more counts support this clonotype. The chain joins TRBV29-1 to TRBJ2-5; no reliable D call. This CDR3 has 11 amino acids. V was trimmed by 2 bases and J by 4 bases, leaving 5 bases between them. Germline CDR1 reads SQVTM; CDR2 reads ANQGSEA. CDR3 sequence (DNA): TGCAGCGTTGAATCCTTAGAGACCCAGTACTTC. Translating gives CSVESLETQYF. Combining the CDR3 with reference TRBV29-1 and TRBJ2-5 gives the whole variable domain SAVISQKPSRDICQRGTSLTIQCQVDSQVTMMFWYRQQPGQSLTLIATANQGSEATYESGFVIDKFPISRPNLTFSTLTVSNMSPEDSSIYLCSVESLETQYFGPGTRLLVL.

The rearrangement uses TRBV7-6 and TRBJ1-5, with TRBD1 as a possible D gene (5 bases). V was shortened by 5 bases and J by 6 bases, with 11 bases between the two germline ends. This CDR3 comprises 13 residues. CDR1 SGHVS and CDR2 FNYEAQ come from the germline V gene. The CDR3 bases are TGTGCCAGCAGCCCTGGGACGGCTCAGCCCCAGCATTTT. This encodes CASSPGTAQPQHF.

This clonotype was picked up a small number of times. This chain connects TRBV3-1 to TRBJ1-2; unclear D gene. The V end was cut by 1 base, the J end by 7 bases, with 4 bases between. The V gene's germline CDR1 is LGHDT and CDR2 YNNKEL (reference sequence). The CDR3 is 11 amino acids. CDR3 amino acids: CASSQVGGYTF. In nucleotides, the CDR3 is TGTGCCAGCAGCCAAGTTGGTGGCTACACCTTC.

The chain is built from TRBV5-4 and TRBJ2-7; 8 bases match TRBD1. The CDR3 extends over 16 amino acids. Germline lookup yields CDR1 SGHNT and CDR2 YYREEE (reference sequence). J gave up 5 bases and V 1 base, and 11 bases lay outside the gene matches. CDR3 nucleotide sequence: TGTGCCAGCAGCTTGAGGGCAGGGGGCGCCGGGGACGAGCAGTACTTC. This codes for CASSLRAGGAGDEQYF.

This chain joins TRBV6-2 or TRBV6-3 and TRBJ2-5, with TRBD1 matching over 7 bases. The CDR3 length is 16 residues. The trim removed 6 bases at V and 2 bases at J, leaving 12 bases unmatched. Germline V CDR1 and CDR2: MNHEY, SVGEGT. CDR3 DNA: TGTGCCAGCAGCCTCGGGACAGTTCCGGCTCAAGAGACCCAGTACTTC. This encodes CASSLGTVPAQETQYF.

This clonotype was observed a handful of times. The chain uses TRBV24-1 and TRBJ2-1; no definite D call. From germline, CDR1 is KGHDR and CDR2 SFDVKD. This CDR3 comprises 13 residues. V lost 1 base and J lost 12, with 12 bases in between. CDR3 sequence reads: CATSDFESSGQFF. The CDR3 DNA sequence: TGTGCCACCAGTGATTTTGAGTCTTCGGGGCAGTTCTTC.

The chain links TRBV15 to TRBJ2-7; TRBD2 might be the D (6 bases). The CDR3 sequence is 14 residues long. Germline V gene sequence: CDR1 LNHNV, CDR2 YYDKDF (reference sequence). V was cut by 3 bases and J by 1 base, with 10 bases left in between. CDR3 nucleotides: TGTGCCACCAGCAGTGGGACTGCATCCTACGAGCAGTACTTC. This sequence encodes CATSSGTASYEQYF. Using reference TRBV15 and TRBJ2-7 for the parts outside the CDR3, the full variable domain is DAMVIQNPRYQVTQFGKPVTLSCSQTLNHNVMYWYQQKSSQAPKLLFHYYDKDFNNEADTPDNFQSRRPNTSFCFLDIRSPGLGDTAMYLCATSSGTASYEQYFGPGTRLTVT.

This chain joins TRBV18 and TRBJ2-7; D remains ambiguous. This CDR3 comprises 16 residues. Per germline, CDR1 KGHSH and CDR2 LQKENI. V was clipped by 3 bases and J by 0 bases, with 15 bases between them. CDR3 bases: TGTGCCAGCTCACCCCGTGCTCGGATGATCTCCTACGAGCAGTACTTC. Translating gives CASSPRARMISYEQYF.

The table lists this clonotype with a few counts. The chain carries TRBV14 and TRBJ1-1, with 10 positions matching TRBD1. Germline V CDR1 and CDR2: SGHDN, FVKESK. This CDR3 contains 15 residues. The junction had 9 bases not matched to a gene; V was cut back by 4 bases and J by 7 bases. For the CDR3, the DNA is TGTGCCAGCAGCCCCCTCGACAGGGGGCTGGGTGAAGCTTTCTTT. Protein product: CASSPLDRGLGEAFF.

This clonotype has only a few counts. This chain joins TRBV5-5 and TRBJ1-1; the match to TRBD1 covers 7 bases. V lost 3 bases to trimming and J lost 3 bases; unmatched junction nucleotides: 8. The germline V gene encodes CDR1 SGHKS and CDR2 YYEKEE (reference sequence). This CDR3 contains 15 residues. The DNA of the CDR3 is TGTGCCAGCAGCTCGATGGGACAGCTCTACACTGAAGCTTTCTTT. Translating it yields CASSSMGQLYTEAFF.

CDR3 protein: CASSITGGQYF. As DNA, the CDR3 is TGTGCCAGCAGTATAACTGGGGGGCAGTATTTT. The rearrangement uses TRBV12-3 or TRBV12-4 and TRBJ2-3; D may correspond to TRBD1 or TRBD2 (5 bases each). The CDR3 runs 11 residues. V was clipped by 5 bases and J by 11 bases, with 11 bases between them.

The J gene is TRBJ2-5, the V gene TRBV27; D call uncertain. Germline V gene lookup returns CDR1 MNHEY and CDR2 SMNVEV (reference sequence). The CDR3 sequence is 13 residues long. V lost 1 base to trimming and J lost 0 bases, with 3 bases between them. The CDR3 loop reads CASSLLNQETQYF. The CDR3 coding sequence is TGTGCCAGCAGTTTATTGAACCAAGAGACCCAGTACTTC.

The sample holds a few counts of this clonotype. This rearrangement joins TRBV3-1 to TRBJ2-2; TRBD1 agrees at 9 bases. The V segment lost 2 bases and the J segment 6 bases; nucleotides outside the gene matches: 10. This CDR3 has 17 amino acids. Germline V gene lookup returns CDR1 LGHDT and CDR2 YNNKEL (reference sequence). CDR3 amino acids: CASSQSIGTGRSGELFF. The CDR3 DNA reads TGTGCCAGCAGCCAAAGCATAGGGACAGGGAGGTCCGGGGAGCTGTTTTTT.

The chain carries TRBV29-1 and TRBJ1-2; the D gene is possibly TRBD1 (5 bases). The CDR3 is made up of 14 amino acids. Per germline, CDR1 SQVTM and CDR2 ANQGSEA. V was trimmed by 0 bases and J by 2 bases, leaving 10 bases between them. DNA for the CDR3: TGCAGCGTTGAAGATCCCGCAGGGAACTATGGCTACACCTTC. It translates to CSVEDPAGNYGYTF.

The chain links TRBV11-1 to TRBJ2-7; possible D gene TRBD2, 6 bases. The CDR3 is 18 amino acids. Per germline, CDR1 SGHAT and CDR2 FQDESV (reference sequence). Trimming removed 0 bases at V and 5 bases at J, with 23 bases between. In DNA form, the CDR3 reads TGTGCCAGCAGCTTAGCGTGGCGGGGCACGGAAGGCTGGAACGAGCAGTACTTC. Translating gives CASSLAWRGTEGWNEQYF.

The rearrangement links TRBV7-6 to TRBJ2-1; 7 bases are shared with TRBD2. Looked up from germline, CDR1 is SGHVS and CDR2 is FNYEAQ. V was clipped by 2 bases and J by 4 bases; unmatched bases: 8. The CDR3 is 16 amino acids. Here the CDR3 DNA reads TGTGCCAGCAGCTTACTACGAGCGGGGTCTTACAATGAGCAGTTCTTC. This sequence encodes CASSLLRAGSYNEQFF.

V gene TRBV6-5 combines with J gene TRBJ1-2; D is unclear. Germline lookup yields CDR1 MNHEY and CDR2 SVGAGI. This CDR3 spans 11 amino acids. Trimming removed 7 bases at V and 0 bases at J, with 3 bases between. CDR3 sequence: CASMANYGYTF. The CDR3 coding sequence is TGTGCCAGCATGGCTAACTATGGCTACACCTTC.

The rearrangement joins TRBV4-3 to TRBJ2-3; D is perhaps TRBD1 (5 bases). The CDR3 runs to 13 residues. Germline CDR1 is LGHNA and CDR2 is YSLEER. V gave up 4 bases and J gave up 8 bases, with 13 bases separating them. CDR3 in DNA: TGCGCCAGCAGCCCCGAGGAAGGGGCTACGCAGTATTTT. This encodes CASSPEEGATQYF.

The CDR3 loop is CSARSLNEKLFF. CDR3 sequence (DNA): TGCAGTGCTAGGAGTCTTAATGAAAAACTGTTTTTT. V is TRBV20-1 and J is TRBJ1-4; no clear D. The length of the CDR3 is 12 residues. The germline CDR1 and CDR2 sequences are DFQATT and SNEGSKA (reference sequence). V was cut by 3 bases and J by 4 bases, with 6 bases left in between.

The chain has TRBV4-2 and TRBJ2-7, with 10 bases that match TRBD2. The ends lost 1 base at V and 4 bases at J; junction bases unmatched: 7. The germline gives CDR1 LGHNA, CDR2 YNFKEQ. The CDR3 runs 16 residues. The CDR3 nucleotides are TGTGCCAGCAGCCAAGGGCCTAGCGGGAGTTTATACGAGCAGTACTTC. As protein: CASSQGPSGSLYEQYF.